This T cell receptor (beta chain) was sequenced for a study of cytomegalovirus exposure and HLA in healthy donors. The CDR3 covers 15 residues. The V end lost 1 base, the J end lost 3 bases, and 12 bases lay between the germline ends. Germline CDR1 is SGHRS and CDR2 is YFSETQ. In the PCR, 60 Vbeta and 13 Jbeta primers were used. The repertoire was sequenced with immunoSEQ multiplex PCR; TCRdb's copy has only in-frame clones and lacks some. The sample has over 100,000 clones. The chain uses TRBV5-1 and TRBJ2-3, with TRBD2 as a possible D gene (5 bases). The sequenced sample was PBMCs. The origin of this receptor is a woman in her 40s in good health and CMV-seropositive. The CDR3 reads CASSLRGSETDTQYF. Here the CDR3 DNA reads TGCGCCAGCAGCTTGCGGGGTAGCGAAACAGATACGCAGTATTTT.